Listed below are T cell receptor beta chains from one sample, sequenced in a study of beta chain features in type 1 diabetes. Method: immunoSEQ multiplex PCR; TCRdb's copy keeps in-frame clones and lacks some. The data show roughly 500,000 clones, over 10% seen once. The sample was naive CD4+ T cells from blood. The source of these receptors is a woman under 30 in good health. CDR3s include the opening cysteine and the closing phenylalanine or tryptophan. The D gene is left open where the match is weak. Some rows mark clone size as missing; the rest say once, few, many or name a class of expanded clone.

clone size,D gene,J gene,CDR3 length,V gene,CDR3 DNA,CDR3 protein
few,NA,TRBJ2-4,14,TRBV5-1,TGCGCCAGCAGATCCGGGACTGACGCCTTGGTTCAGTACTTC,CASRSGTDALVQYF
few,TRBD2,TRBJ2-3,19,TRBV15,TGTGCCACCAGCAGAGATATTGAGCGGGACCTAAGTCAACGTGATACGCAGTATTTT,CATSRDIERDLSQRDTQYF
NA,NA,TRBJ2-7,11,TRBV29-1,TGCAGCGTTGAAGGGTGGGGCAGGTACTACTTC,CSVEGWGRYYF
NA,NA,TRBJ2-2,12,TRBV29-1,TGCAGCGTTGACAGGGACACCGGGGAGCTGTTTTTT,CSVDRDTGELFF
few,TRBD1,TRBJ1-1,14,TRBV11-3,TGTGCCAGCAGCTTGACAGGGGTGTACACTGAAGCTTTCTTT,CASSLTGVYTEAFF
NA,NA,TRBJ1-6,15,TRBV5-6,TGTGCCAGCAGCTCCCGACAGGCCAAGTCTTCACCCCTCCACTTT,CASSSRQAKSSPLHF
NA,NA,TRBJ2-7,13,TRBV7-9,TGTGCCAGCAGCTTTAGGGGGTCCTACGAGCAGTACTTC,CASSFRGSYEQYF
few,NA,TRBJ2-7,13,TRBV5-6,TGTGCCAGCAGCTTCGCCCATGGCTACGAGCAGTACTTC,CASSFAHGYEQYF
NA,NA,TRBJ1-4,13,TRBV25-1,TGTGCCAGCAGTGATGGCTTGCGAGAAAAACTGTTTTTT,CASSDGLREKLFF
few,NA,TRBJ2-4,12,TRBV7-2,TGTGCCAGCAGCTTAGGGGGGCGCAATAGGTACTTC,CASSLGGRNRYF
NA,TRBD1,TRBJ2-2,15,TRBV5-1,TGCGCCAGCAGCTTGGCCGGACAGGAGACCGGGGAGCTGTTTTTT,CASSLAGQETGELFF
few,TRBD1,TRBJ1-5,13,TRBV19,TGTGCCAGTAGTGTGACAGGGGGCCAGCCCCAGCATTTT,CASSVTGGQPQHF
few,NA,TRBJ2-5,13,TRBV29-1,TGCAGCGCCGCACGGGACCGGCAAGAGACCCAGTACTTC,CSAARDRQETQYF
NA,NA,TRBJ1-2,12,TRBV14,TGTGCCAGCAGCCAATATATTTATGGCTACACCTTC,CASSQYIYGYTF
NA,TRBD2,TRBJ2-5,16,TRBV7-9,TGTGCCAGCAGCTTAGCAGGGGAGGGTCACCAAGAGACCCAGTACTTC,CASSLAGEGHQETQYF
NA,TRBD1,TRBJ1-1,14,TRBV19,TGTGCCAGTAGTCGGACAGGGAGGAGCACTGAAGCTTTCTTT,CASSRTGRSTEAFF
few,NA,TRBJ2-6,13,TRBV7-2,TGTGCCAGCAGCTCTGCTGGGGCCAACGTCCTGACTTTC,CASSSAGANVLTF
NA,NA,TRBJ1-5,14,TRBV21-1,TGTGCCAGCAGCAGATACGTAAGCAATCAGCCCCAGCATTTT,CASSRYVSNQPQHF